This entry features one T cell receptor beta chain sequence. This clonotype was seen repeatedly, ten times or more. This receptor's antigen is unknown. Base qualities were left out, and no much larger clone turns up one base away. The treatment or condition label for this specimen denotes: allogeneic hematopoietic cell transplantation with graft depleted of TCRalphabeta T cells and CD19 B cells. TCRalphabeta/CD19-depleted allogeneic hematopoietic cell grafts were given to the transplant recipients, all of whom were children. Clipping removes 0 bases from V and 1 base from J, with 4 as the unmatched junction base count. Including cysteine and phenylalanine, the CDR3 has 16 amino acids. The CDR3 DNA has 48 bases and is translated from base 1. The CDR1 and CDR2 encoded by the germline V gene are MGHDK and SYGVNS. The data belong to a study of T-cell reconstitution after alpha-beta-depleted transplantation in children (dated by TCRdb to about 2016). As for the study more broadly: The study quantitatively tracked T-cell immune reconstitution after TCRalphabeta/CD19-depleted allogeneic hematopoietic cell transplantation in children using TCR repertoire profiling. The paper as a whole reports these results and caveats: The apparently early alphabetaT-cell count recovery about two months after transplant was reportedly dependent on only several hundred rapidly expanded clones derived from non-depleted graft cells. In some patients, the high TCRbeta diversity seen at day 60 was put down to recipient T cells and intrathymic progenitors that had survived conditioning. Hyperexpanded clone frequencies declined over subsequent months; after one year, T-cell counts and TCRbeta diversity were mostly attributed to newly produced T cells.

Receptors were amplified or captured by PCR. TCRdb shows the sequencer as Illumina HiSeq 2500. TCR library preparation used molecular barcoding, with unique molecular identifiers applied to normalize quantification of the TCRbeta repertoire. TCRdb passed the public sequencing reads through fastp at Q25 and MiXCR, retaining productive beta sequences. Rows with a matching CDR3 protein are joined into one entry that keeps the most common DNA and genes. Present in this sample are approximately 300,000 distinct CDR3 sequences, around 10% of which were seen just once. The leading ten clones occupy over 6% of the sample.

Sequences were derived from PBMCs, sampled before TCRalphabeta/CD19-depleted stem cell transplant. The sequence came from a boy under two years old with acute myeloid leukemia, due to receive a stem cell transplant. The V and J segments used are TRBV25-1 and TRBJ2-5; 8 of the junction bases match TRBD1. Here the CDR3 is given as CASSEYRDRIQETQYF. The DNA is as follows: TGTGCCAGCAGTGAATATCGGGACAGGATCCAAGAGACCCAGTACTTC.